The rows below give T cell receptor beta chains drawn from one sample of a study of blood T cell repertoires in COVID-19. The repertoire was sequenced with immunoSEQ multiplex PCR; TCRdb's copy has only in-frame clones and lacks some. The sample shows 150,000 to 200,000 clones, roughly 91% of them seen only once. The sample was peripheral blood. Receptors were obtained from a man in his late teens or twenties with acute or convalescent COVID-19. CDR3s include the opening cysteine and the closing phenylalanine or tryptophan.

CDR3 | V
CASAPGHGAYEQYF | TRBV21-1
CASSQDWAEGYGYTF | TRBV4-1
CASSLRTVRGISRGNTIYF | TRBV11-2
CASSPSGCRDGYTF | TRBV10-1
CASTLRLNTEAFF | TRBV5-1
CASSIREKLFF | TRBV19
CASASDRVGTEAFF | TRBV5-1
CASSYELGGTEAFF | TRBV5-4
CASSPNLGQGATYEQYF | TRBV5-1
CASSLYWPGHLASPLHF | TRBV27
CASTGEIGNTIYF | TRBV30
CASSNGIGGQTYGYTF | TRBV10-1
CASRNRDWTYEQYF | TRBV25-1
CASSPPGGEEGEAFF | TRBV18
CASSIKNRADTEAFF | TRBV5-6
CASGGQNTEAFF | TRBV2
CASSKITGRGGTEAFF | TRBV21-1
CASSPETSGSPGELFF | TRBV5-4
CASSALTGGTGEQYF | TRBV2
CSASGLAGGPDTQYF | TRBV20-1
CASSIDPGQVGYTF | TRBV19
CASSLGVSAGPPYEQYF | TRBV5-1
CASSGEGDRGLSTDTQYF | TRBV2
CASSPGGARTEAFF | TRBV18
CAWSLGLAGVRVGELFF | TRBV30
CASSSGTANYGYTF | TRBV5-6
CASRREVAGDYGYTF | TRBV6-5
CSVYGLAGPQETQYF | TRBV29-1
CASTIGGNGNTIYF | TRBV6-5
CASSLLSYSDEQYF | TRBV5-1
CASSLAGVRNTEAFF | TRBV7-6
CSAGGRVAGAEGQFF | TRBV20-1
CASSIIQGYEQYF | TRBV19
CASSLVSGNTEAFF | TRBV5-1
CASGRPGFEKLFF | TRBV6-5